The sequence of this T cell receptor (beta chain) was determined in a study of blood T cell repertoires in COVID-19. TCRdb's table, derived via immunoSEQ multiplex PCR, lists solely in-frame clones and lacks some. Of about 310,000 clones listed, over 75% are singletons. Per germline, CDR1 KGHSH and CDR2 LQKENI. CDR3 size: 16 residues. After removal of 0 bases from V and 1 base from J, the junction contained 2 bases not matched to a gene. The source of this sequence is a woman in her forties who had recovered from COVID-19. The specimen was PBMCs or T cells enriched from blood (not recorded which). This chain connects TRBV18 to TRBJ2-3; 9 nucleotides line up with TRBD2. The CDR3 spells CASSPPAGGGTDTQYF. The DNA for the CDR3 is TGTGCCAGCTCACCACCGGCGGGAGGGGGCACAGATACGCAGTATTTT. The full variable domain, rest sourced from reference TRBV18 and TRBJ2-3, is NAGVMQNPRHLVRRRGQEARLRCSPMKGHSHVYWYRQLPEEGLKFMVYLQKENIIDESGMPKERFSAEFPKEGPSILRIQQVVRGDSAAYFCASSPPAGGGTDTQYFGPGTRLTVL.